Sequencing of this TCR beta chain was carried out in a study of cytomegalovirus exposure and HLA in healthy donors (TCRdb year 2017). Regarding the research as a whole: According to an earlier analysis of 587 of the donors, 150 million to 200 million T cells yielded some 110 million unique TCR beta sequences and 250 to 350 Gb of sequence data. Roughly 310 gigabases of sequencing data and tens of millions of unique TCR sequences were included in an early release covering under 650 HLA-typed donors. The genetic ancestry cluster associated with self-reported Caucasian donors included approximately 85% of the roughly 410 genotyped donors. The aim of the study was to test whether cataloging public T cell receptors could identify signatures of past pathogen exposure. The study profiled the T cell repertoires of 500 to 800 subjects by immunosequencing and related them to cytomegalovirus serostatus. Along with the approximately 670-subject first cohort, a separate validation cohort of over 90 different subjects was used. The study combined high-throughput TCR immunosequencing, statistical association of individual TCRs with disease status, and machine learning to predict cytomegalovirus infection status. To study patterns of TCR occurrence, a later analysis re-analyzed previously published TCR beta repertoires from 650 to 750 donors and added high-resolution HLA genotyping. Rather than using new phenotypic data, the later analysis identified candidate immune exposures from TCR beta sequences and from how often those sequences occurred across donors. To decide whether each TCR beta V gene segment behaved as functional or pseudogenic, an earlier analysis of some 580 of the donors relied on high-throughput TCR beta sequencing. Alongside the repertoire data, information on donor age, sex, ethnicity and CMV serostatus was compiled. Genome-wide SNP genotypes for about three fifths of the 666 donors were used in a later genetic analysis, which treated that subset as a discovery cohort. Every repertoire in the discovery cohort had been generated on one and the same sequencing platform. Both class I and class II loci were covered by HLA typing, at four-digit resolution. The number of typed donors differed by locus: about 629-630 for A, B, C, DRB1 and DQB1; some 500 for DQA1; around 610 for DPA1; and some 430 for DPB1. Several DR-DQ haplotypes were handled as single units for association and clustering because linkage in the cohort was strong. Across 398 genotyped donors of the cohort, an average of roughly 250,000 unique TCR beta nucleotide sequences per donor were sequenced, and approximately 19% of those sequences were non-productive.

Details on this clone: Its antigen is currently not known. No qualities accompany the bases; no much larger clone lies one base away.

Paper-wide results and their limitations: In a later analysis, HLA-associated TCR beta chains showed more clonal expansion and lower generation probabilities than non-associated chains that were equally common. A later analysis reported that several top co-occurrence clusters appeared linked to parvovirus B19, influenza, CMV and Epstein-Barr virus. A further reported finding was that TCR beta sequences accurately predicted the HLA-A and HLA-B alleles for most subjects in the first cohort. Most TCR sequences were seen in very few donors, while some public TCRs were found in many individuals. When HLA alleles, especially DR and DQ, strongly co-occurred, TCR associations were difficult to assign to individual alleles. At a false discovery rate of 0.05, a later analysis linked about 17,000 TCR beta sequences to specific HLA alleles. In this cohort, only TCR beta chains were sequenced, and detectable features were limited by the absence of alpha or paired-chain data. CMV serostatus was the only immune exposure information available for the cohort. Some IMGT-functional V segments, including TRBV6-2 and TRBV6-3, could not be distinguished by the 87-base-pair reads and were therefore excluded. In a later genetic analysis, a missense DCLRE1C variant was associated with V-gene and J-gene trimming of TCR beta chains, and the association was replicated in an independent cohort. The presence/absence analyses assumed that sequencing depth was roughly uniform across donors, and that assumption may not be true. In a later analysis, TCR association rates were found to vary across HLA loci, with the most associated TCRs seen for DRB1 alleles and the fewest for HLA-C alleles. It was suggested by the authors that the approach could potentially be generalized to other disease states and immunological phenotypes. In both the original and validation cohorts, the classifier was reported to diagnose cytomegalovirus status with high specificity and sensitivity. A cluster of highly shared sequence variants was judged likely to be a technical artifact of the sequencing pipeline. Linkage disequilibrium might explain the correlated functional status among segregating V segments, but an unknown experimental factor could not be excluded. HLA typing was unavailable for some donors at each locus, so association tests used only the typed subset. The earlier analysis of fewer than 750 of the donors excluded some 15 rarely observed V segments, including chromosome 9 orphons, because counts were too low. The study listed 150 to 200 TCR beta chains as associated with cytomegalovirus. Compared with the approximately 720-donor mean, donors in an Asian-associated ancestry cluster had fewer N-insertions in productive TCRs, according to a later genetic analysis. In vitro tests confirmed that a few of the cytomegalovirus-associated TCR beta chains recognize cytomegalovirus antigens. In an earlier analysis of several hundred of the donors, most TCR beta V segments were observed in productive rearrangements about 87% or about 30% of the time, broadly matching IMGT annotations. A later analysis found that most CMV-associated TCR beta chains appeared HLA-restricted, with HLA associations seemingly driven largely by CMV exposure.

The CDR3 numbers 19 residues from cysteine through phenylalanine. Of all the DNA, just the CDR3 is kept, 57 bases in frame from base 1. The CDR1 and CDR2 encoded by the germline V gene (reference sequence) are MNHEY and SMNVEV. V is pruned by 5 bases and J by 5 bases, leaving 21 bases of the junction without a gene match. The cohort was made up of several hundred healthy bone marrow donors. At the time of sampling, every cohort member was nominally healthy, though immune exposures that went unrecorded were likely present. The donor tested CMV seropositive and was one of the 289 seropositive cohort members. A peripheral blood sample was collected from each donor, and TCR beta sequencing was performed on peripheral blood mononuclear cells. The Qiagen DNeasy Blood Extraction Kit was used to extract genomic DNA from the blood cell samples. Library preparation was by the immunoSEQ multiplex PCR assay. For the multiplex PCR, a mixture combining 60 forward primers for TCR Vbeta segments and 13 reverse primers for TCR Jbeta segments was used. The CDR3 region of rearranged TCR beta genes was amplified from genomic DNA with a multiplex PCR assay. The amplified TCR beta libraries were sequenced on the Illumina HiSeq System as 87-base-pair reads. The paper's data handling went like this. In a later analysis, approximately 74 million unique TCR beta chains were counted across the approximately 640 repertoires, and approximately 9.9 million of these chains were shared by at least two donors. Raw reads were error-corrected and collapsed into unique sequences with a nearest-neighbor algorithm that merged closely related sequences to remove PCR and sequencing errors. V, D and J gene segments were assigned by aligning CDR3 sequences to IMGT reference sequences. For a sequence to be retained, at least a six-nucleotide match to both a V gene segment and a J gene segment was required. Rearrangements were classified as productive when the CDR3 lacked stop codons and remained in frame with V and J, and all other rearrangements were classified as non-productive. CDR3 was defined by IMGT convention, running from the second conserved V-encoded cysteine to the conserved J-encoded phenylalanine. The earlier analysis of about 620 of the donors excluded sequences that lacked an unambiguous match to a single V gene segment. In an earlier analysis of 500 to 750 of the donors, V segments were called functional above 56.7% productive rearrangements and were called segregating when the between-donor standard deviation exceeded 5%. To diagnose cytomegalovirus status from the catalog of TCR beta chain sequences, a statistical classification framework was built. V and J gene assignment, in a later analysis, came from comparing TCR nucleotide sequences with IMGT/GENE-DB human TR gene sequences. In a later analysis, CDR3 sequences and most-parsimonious VDJ recombination scenarios were assigned using the TCRdist pipeline. In a later analysis, each TCR beta chain was defined by its CDR3 amino acid sequence together with its V-gene family, and reads lacking a unique V-gene family were excluded. In a later analysis, 450 to 600 highly shared, low-generation-probability nucleotide sequences were removed to address suspected cross-contamination and a sequencing artifact. In a later analysis, a clonal expansion index was calculated for each public chain from normalized within-repertoire ranks of inferred template counts. In a later analysis, generation probabilities were computed using a VDJ recombination model fitted to out-of-frame rearrangements, and the results were checked against IGoR. In a later analysis, hypergeometric tests were used to score TCR-TCR, TCR-HLA and TCR-CMV co-occurrence, with a repertoire-size bias correction applied to TCR pairs. To estimate false discovery rates, a later analysis permuted the HLA or CMV assignments 20 times. In a later analysis, co-occurring TCRs were grouped using DBSCAN, and TCRdist sequence similarity was added for clustering within HLA-allele-positive subsets. Repertoires with fewer than 30,000 or more than 120,000 public chains were left out of co-occurrence clustering, as were about 5 repertoires with anomalous nucleotide sharing. The immuneACCESS repertoire file appears here via TCRdb, limited to in-frame rearrangements. These files lack a portion of the clones; in checked studies, under half of the deficit traces to unresolved V genes, and the cause of the others is not known. V and J calls and clone size are given by that table; D and trimming were obtained from the DNA. The sample data list 110,000 or so clones, and 74% of these were observed just once. The top ten constitute approximately 10% of the sample.

The origin of this receptor is a woman in her 50s in good health and CMV-seropositive. The specimen was PBMCs. This chain joins TRBV27 to TRBJ2-1; 7 bases in the junction line up with TRBD2. The CDR3 has the sequence CASSAWTRSLSPTHNEQFF. The DNA is as follows: TGTGCCAGCAGTGCATGGACTAGGTCCCTGAGCCCCACACACAATGAGCAGTTCTTC.